Listed below are T cell receptor beta chains from one sample, sequenced in a study of cytomegalovirus exposure and HLA in healthy donors. TCRdb's table, derived via immunoSEQ multiplex PCR, lists solely in-frame clones and lacks some. In the table there are around 49,000 clones, approximately 95% of which are singletons. Material for sequencing was PBMCs. These receptors were collected from a woman between 18 and 29 years old in good health and CMV-seropositive. The CDR3 runs from the conserved cysteine through the conserved F or W. Fields, in order: V gene, J gene, clone size, D gene, CDR3 protein, CDR3 DNA. A D gene is named only where the DNA matches it firmly. Clone size is given for some rows only: seen once, a few or many times, or a class if the clone is expanded.

V: TRBV11-3
J: TRBJ2-3
size: NA
D: NA
CDR3: CASSSGLISDTQYF
DNA: TGTGCCAGCAGCTCCGGACTAATAAGCGATACGCAGTATTTT

V: TRBV27
J: TRBJ2-7
size: NA
D: TRBD2
CDR3: CASSLFAGGSYEQYF
DNA: TGTGCCAGCAGTTTATTTGCGGGGGGCTCCTACGAGCAGTACTTC

V: TRBV4-3
J: TRBJ2-3
size: NA
D: TRBD2
CDR3: CASRRRGAGDTQYF
DNA: TGCGCCAGCAGGAGGCGGGGGGCGGGAGATACGCAGTATTTT

V: TRBV19
J: TRBJ1-1
size: NA
D: NA
CDR3: CASSLTDYTEAFF
DNA: TGTGCCAGTAGCCTGACAGACTACACTGAAGCTTTCTTT

V: TRBV4-2
J: TRBJ1-5
size: NA
D: TRBD1
CDR3: CASSQGTGTGYQPQHF
DNA: TGTGCCAGCAGCCAAGGAACGGGGACAGGGTACCAGCCCCAGCATTTT

V: TRBV5-6
J: TRBJ1-3
size: NA
D: NA
CDR3: CASSLKAGPQAGNTIYF
DNA: TGTGCCAGCAGCTTAAAAGCGGGGCCGCAGGCCGGAAACACCATATATTTT

V: TRBV6-5
J: TRBJ2-3
size: NA
D: TRBD1
CDR3: CASSYGGQGADTQYF
DNA: TGTGCCAGCAGTTATGGGGGACAGGGTGCAGATACGCAGTATTTT

V: TRBV5-1
J: TRBJ2-3
size: NA
D: TRBD1
CDR3: CASSLVGQGAPHEYTDTQYF
DNA: TGCGCCAGCAGCTTGGTTGGACAGGGGGCACCCCATGAGTACACAGATACGCAGTATTTT

V: TRBV6-1
J: TRBJ2-3
size: NA
D: TRBD2
CDR3: CASIPGTSDTDTQYF
DNA: TGTGCCAGCATACCCGGGACTAGCGACACAGATACGCAGTATTTT

V: TRBV10-3
J: TRBJ2-7
size: NA
D: NA
CDR3: CAISEGRVYEQYF
DNA: TGTGCCATCAGTGAAGGCAGGGTCTACGAGCAGTACTTC

V: TRBV27
J: TRBJ2-5
size: NA
D: TRBD2
CDR3: CASSRLAGGLETQYF
DNA: TGTGCCAGCAGTCGACTAGCGGGAGGGCTAGAGACCCAGTACTTC

V: TRBV19
J: TRBJ1-4
size: NA
D: TRBD1
CDR3: CASRLRGQGAKATNEKLFF
DNA: TGTGCCAGTAGACTCCGAGGACAGGGGGCAAAAGCAACTAATGAAAAACTGTTTTTT

V: TRBV6-5
J: TRBJ2-5
size: NA
D: NA
CDR3: CASSYSRAGNQETQYF
DNA: TGTGCCAGCAGTTACTCAAGGGCGGGAAACCAAGAGACCCAGTACTTC

V: TRBV7-9
J: TRBJ2-7
size: NA
D: NA
CDR3: CASSLVWSSYEQYF
DNA: TGTGCCAGCAGCTTAGTATGGAGCTCCTACGAGCAGTACTTC

V: TRBV5-4
J: TRBJ1-2
size: NA
D: NA
CDR3: CASSLEGGRDYGYTF
DNA: TGTGCCAGCAGCTTGGAGGGGGGGAGGGACTATGGCTACACCTTC

V: TRBV6-1
J: TRBJ1-5
size: NA
D: NA
CDR3: CASRTGPNQPQHF
DNA: TGTGCCAGCAGAACAGGTCCTAATCAGCCCCAGCATTTT

V: TRBV2
J: TRBJ1-2
size: once
D: NA
CDR3: CASSGQSAVYGYTF
DNA: TGTGCCAGCAGCGGACAGAGCGCGGTGTATGGCTACACCTTC

V: TRBV15
J: TRBJ1-1
size: NA
D: TRBD1
CDR3: CATSRDRGSVNTEAFF
DNA: TGTGCCACCAGCCGGGACAGGGGGTCAGTGAACACTGAAGCTTTCTTT

V: TRBV7-9
J: TRBJ2-1
size: NA
D: TRBD2
CDR3: CASSPLAGGPETHHNEQFF
DNA: TGTGCCAGCAGCCCCCTAGCGGGAGGCCCCGAAACCCACCACAATGAGCAGTTCTTC

V: TRBV7-9
J: TRBJ2-7
size: NA
D: TRBD1
CDR3: CASSPTRGTATYEQYF
DNA: TGTGCCAGCAGCCCGACAAGGGGGACAGCTACCTACGAGCAGTACTTC

V: TRBV11-3
J: TRBJ2-1
size: NA
D: TRBD2
CDR3: CASSATGTTYNEQFF
DNA: TGTGCCAGCAGCGCTACCGGGACTACTTACAATGAGCAGTTCTTC

V: TRBV9
J: TRBJ2-1
size: NA
D: TRBD2
CDR3: CASSEGTSGPSYNEQFF
DNA: TGTGCCAGCAGCGAGGGGACTAGCGGGCCTTCCTACAATGAGCAGTTCTTC

V: TRBV28
J: TRBJ2-1
size: NA
D: TRBD2
CDR3: CASTPPRAGGSHNEQFF
DNA: TGTGCCAGCACCCCCCCGCGCGCGGGAGGGTCCCACAATGAGCAGTTCTTC

V: TRBV15
J: TRBJ2-4
size: NA
D: NA
CDR3: CATSRDRVPENIQYF
DNA: TGTGCCACCAGCAGAGATCGGGTCCCAGAAAACATTCAGTACTTC

V: TRBV6-5
J: TRBJ1-1
size: NA
D: TRBD1
CDR3: CASSLRDRNEAFF
DNA: TGTGCCAGCAGTCTCCGGGACAGAAATGAAGCTTTCTTT

V: TRBV7-8
J: TRBJ2-1
size: NA
D: TRBD2
CDR3: CASSLAGTSGATYNEQFF
DNA: TGTGCCAGCAGCTTAGCTGGTACTAGCGGGGCTACCTACAATGAGCAGTTCTTC

V: TRBV11-2
J: TRBJ1-3
size: NA
D: NA
CDR3: CASSSLWGGRRNTIYF
DNA: TGTGCCAGCAGCTCCCTTTGGGGGGGGCGGCGGAACACCATATATTTT

V: TRBV28
J: TRBJ2-7
size: NA
D: TRBD2
CDR3: CASSLPSGLSSYEQYF
DNA: TGTGCCAGCAGTTTACCTAGCGGGTTATCCTCCTACGAGCAGTACTTC

V: TRBV7-2
J: TRBJ1-4
size: NA
D: NA
CDR3: CASSLNPRATNEKLFF
DNA: TGTGCCAGCAGCTTGAATCCCCGGGCAACTAATGAAAAACTGTTTTTT

V: TRBV5-6
J: TRBJ2-7
size: NA
D: NA
CDR3: CASSLEGGHYEQYF
DNA: TGTGCCAGCAGCTTGGAAGGGGGTCACTACGAGCAGTACTTC

V: TRBV6-5
J: TRBJ2-7
size: NA
D: NA
CDR3: CASRTVEYSYEQYF
DNA: TGTGCCAGCAGGACCGTGGAGTACTCCTACGAGCAGTACTTC

V: TRBV10-2
J: TRBJ2-1
size: NA
D: NA
CDR3: CASSESNLAKSSYNEQFF
DNA: TGCGCCAGCAGTGAGTCGAACCTAGCGAAGAGCTCCTACAATGAGCAGTTCTTC

V: TRBV7-8
J: TRBJ2-7
size: once
D: TRBD1
CDR3: CASSLAGGGEQYF
DNA: TGTGCCAGCAGCTTAGCAGGGGGCGGCGAGCAGTACTTC

V: TRBV28
J: TRBJ1-2
size: NA
D: NA
CDR3: CASSLPGGYTF
DNA: TGTGCCAGCAGTTTACCCGGGGGCTACACCTTC

V: TRBV14
J: TRBJ2-7
size: NA
D: TRBD2
CDR3: CASSRGGSYYEQYF
DNA: TGTGCCAGCAGCCGGGGCGGGAGCTATTACGAGCAGTACTTC

V: TRBV2
J: TRBJ2-2
size: NA
D: NA
CDR3: CASSVGSGTGELFF
DNA: TGTGCCAGCAGTGTCGGGAGTGGCACCGGGGAGCTGTTTTTT

V: TRBV15
J: TRBJ1-2
size: NA
D: NA
CDR3: CATSREGGETNYGYTF
DNA: TGTGCCACCAGCAGAGAAGGGGGGGAGACAAACTATGGCTACACCTTC

V: TRBV28
J: TRBJ2-7
size: NA
D: NA
CDR3: CASSRGLTYYEQYF
DNA: TGTGCCAGCAGTAGAGGACTGACGTACTACGAGCAGTACTTC

V: TRBV21-1
J: TRBJ2-4
size: NA
D: NA
CDR3: CASSKVAIQYF
DNA: TGTGCCAGCAGCAAAGTGGCCATTCAGTACTTC

V: TRBV6-1
J: TRBJ1-5
size: NA
D: NA
CDR3: CASDRTAQDQPQHF
DNA: TGTGCCAGCGATAGGACAGCCCAAGATCAGCCCCAGCATTTT

V: TRBV29-1
J: TRBJ1-5
size: NA
D: TRBD1
CDR3: CSVSPQGAGQPQHF
DNA: TGCAGCGTCTCCCCACAGGGGGCGGGACAGCCCCAGCATTTT

V: TRBV5-1
J: TRBJ2-1
size: NA
D: TRBD2
CDR3: CASSLGLAGAFPYNEQFF
DNA: TGCGCCAGCAGCTTGGGACTAGCGGGAGCATTCCCCTACAATGAGCAGTTCTTC

V: TRBV5-8
J: TRBJ2-2
size: NA
D: NA
CDR3: CASSFFGGQATGELFF
DNA: TGTGCCAGCAGCTTTTTCGGGGGGCAGGCCACCGGGGAGCTGTTTTTT

V: TRBV2
J: TRBJ1-2
size: NA
D: NA
CDR3: CASHIVSGGYTF
DNA: TGTGCCAGCCATATAGTTTCGGGTGGCTACACCTTC

V: TRBV6-1
J: TRBJ2-7
size: NA
D: TRBD2
CDR3: CASSEGTSGSYEQYF
DNA: TGTGCCAGCAGTGAAGGGACTAGCGGATCCTACGAGCAGTACTTC

V: TRBV23-1
J: TRBJ1-2
size: NA
D: NA
CDR3: CASSHARELNYGYTF
DNA: TGCGCCAGCAGTCATGCGAGGGAACTAAACTATGGCTACACCTTC

V: TRBV5-6
J: TRBJ1-1
size: NA
D: NA
CDR3: CASSSGTPMDAFF
DNA: TGTGCCAGCAGCTCTGGGACTCCTATGGACGCTTTCTTT

V: TRBV27
J: TRBJ1-5
size: NA
D: TRBD1
CDR3: CASSLGQGTQPQHF
DNA: TGTGCCAGCAGTTTAGGACAGGGTACTCAGCCCCAGCATTTT

V: TRBV9
J: TRBJ2-2
size: NA
D: TRBD1
CDR3: CASSVEQGAGELFF
DNA: TGTGCCAGCAGCGTAGAACAGGGGGCAGGGGAGCTGTTTTTT

V: TRBV27
J: TRBJ2-1
size: NA
D: NA
CDR3: CASWARGTYNEQFF
DNA: TGTGCCAGCTGGGCCAGGGGAACCTACAATGAGCAGTTCTTC

V: TRBV29-1
J: TRBJ1-4
size: NA
D: NA
CDR3: CSVAEATNEKLFF
DNA: TGCAGCGTCGCGGAGGCAACTAATGAAAAACTGTTTTTT

V: TRBV6-1
J: TRBJ2-4
size: few
D: NA
CDR3: CASSASGPAKNIQYF
DNA: TGTGCCAGCAGTGCTAGTGGTCCGGCCAAAAACATTCAGTACTTC

V: TRBV19
J: TRBJ1-2
size: once
D: NA
CDR3: CASSIAGRGYTF
DNA: TGTGCCAGTAGTATAGCCGGGAGAGGCTACACCTTC

V: TRBV4-3
J: TRBJ2-7
size: NA
D: TRBD2
CDR3: CASSQVVQLAGPTYEQYF
DNA: TGCGCCAGCAGCCAAGTAGTTCAACTAGCGGGGCCTACCTACGAGCAGTACTTC

V: TRBV21-1
J: TRBJ2-7
size: NA
D: NA
CDR3: CASSKTTCRQGDEQYF
DNA: TGTGCCAGCAGCAAAACGACGTGCCGACAGGGGGACGAGCAGTACTTC

V: TRBV7-2
J: TRBJ2-1
size: NA
D: TRBD2
CDR3: CASSFTTSGRDEQFF
DNA: TGTGCCAGCAGCTTTACGACTAGCGGGAGGGATGAGCAGTTCTTC

V: TRBV28
J: TRBJ2-1
size: NA
D: TRBD2
CDR3: CASSFFRTSGRPKYNEQFF
DNA: TGTGCCAGCAGTTTTTTTAGGACTAGCGGGAGGCCTAAATACAATGAGCAGTTCTTC